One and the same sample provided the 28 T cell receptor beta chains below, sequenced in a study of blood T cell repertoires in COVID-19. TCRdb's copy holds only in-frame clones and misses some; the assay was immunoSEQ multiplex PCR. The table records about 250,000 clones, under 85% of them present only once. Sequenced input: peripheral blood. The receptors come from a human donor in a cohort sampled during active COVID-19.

CDR3 nucleotide sequence: TGTGCCAGCAGCTTGGGGCGGGGACTAGCGGGAGGCCAATACAATGAGCAGTTCTTC. Residues: CASSLGRGLAGGQYNEQFF. V is TRBV5-4 and J is TRBJ2-1, with 15 positions matching TRBD2. V trimming: 0 bases; J trimming: 4 bases; junction bases outside the gene matches: 8. The CDR3 extends over 19 amino acids. CDR1 and CDR2 from the germline V gene are SGHNT and YYREEE (reference sequence).

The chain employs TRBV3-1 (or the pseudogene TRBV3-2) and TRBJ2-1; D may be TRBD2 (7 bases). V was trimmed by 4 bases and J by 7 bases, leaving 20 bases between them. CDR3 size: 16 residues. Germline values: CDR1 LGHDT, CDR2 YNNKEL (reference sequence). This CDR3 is CASSLIGGTGRNEQFF. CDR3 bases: TGTGCCAGCAGCCTAATTGGGGGCACCGGGAGGAATGAGCAGTTCTTC.

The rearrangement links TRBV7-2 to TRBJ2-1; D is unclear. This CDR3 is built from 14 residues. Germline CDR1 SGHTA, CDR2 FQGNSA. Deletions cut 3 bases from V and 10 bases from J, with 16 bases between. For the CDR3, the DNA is TGTGCCAGCAGCTTTGGGCTATCTCGATTCGAGCAGTTCTTC. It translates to CASSFGLSRFEQFF.

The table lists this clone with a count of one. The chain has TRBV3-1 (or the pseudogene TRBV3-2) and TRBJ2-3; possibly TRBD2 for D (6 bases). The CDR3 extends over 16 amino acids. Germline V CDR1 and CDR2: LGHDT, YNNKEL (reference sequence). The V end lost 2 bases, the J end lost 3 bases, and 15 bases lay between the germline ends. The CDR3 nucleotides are TGTGCCAGCAGCCAAACCGGCGGCGGGAAAACAGATACGCAGTATTTT. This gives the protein CASSQTGGGKTDTQYF.

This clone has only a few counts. In nucleotides, the CDR3 is TGTGCTAGTGGTTTGGGACAAGACTCGGGGACTTACAATGAGCAGTTCTTC. Translation gives CASGLGQDSGTYNEQFF. The chain couples TRBV12-5 to TRBJ2-1; D might be TRBD2 (6 bases). V was trimmed by 1 base and J by 4 bases, leaving 17 bases between them. The CDR3 runs 17 residues. Germline V gene sequence: CDR1 LGHNT, CDR2 FRNRAP.

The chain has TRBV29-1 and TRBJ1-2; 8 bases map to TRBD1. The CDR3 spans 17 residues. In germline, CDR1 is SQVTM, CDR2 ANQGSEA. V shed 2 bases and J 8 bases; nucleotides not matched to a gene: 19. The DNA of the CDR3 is TGCAGCGTTGAAAGGTTAGAGACAGGGGTTCTAGGAGTCGGCTACACCTTC. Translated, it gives CSVERLETGVLGVGYTF.

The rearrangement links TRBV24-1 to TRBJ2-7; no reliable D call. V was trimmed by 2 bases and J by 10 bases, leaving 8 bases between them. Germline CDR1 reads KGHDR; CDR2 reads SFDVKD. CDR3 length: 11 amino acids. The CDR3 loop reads CATSDSRHQYF. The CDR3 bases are TGTGCCACCAGTGATTCGAGACATCAGTACTTC.

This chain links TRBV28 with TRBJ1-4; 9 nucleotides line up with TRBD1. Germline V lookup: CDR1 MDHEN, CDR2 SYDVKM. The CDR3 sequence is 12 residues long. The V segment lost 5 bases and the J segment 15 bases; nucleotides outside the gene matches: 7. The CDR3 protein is CASSANRGRVFF. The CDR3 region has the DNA TGTGCCAGCAGTGCGAACAGGGGGCGGGTGTTTTTT.

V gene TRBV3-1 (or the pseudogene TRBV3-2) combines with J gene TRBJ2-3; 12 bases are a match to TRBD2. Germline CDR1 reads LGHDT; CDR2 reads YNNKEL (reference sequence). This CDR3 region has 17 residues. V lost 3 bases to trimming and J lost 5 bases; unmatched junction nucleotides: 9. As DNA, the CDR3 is TGTGCCAGCAGCCAGCCCGGACTAGCGGGGTTAGGAGATACGCAGTATTTT. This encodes CASSQPGLAGLGDTQYF.

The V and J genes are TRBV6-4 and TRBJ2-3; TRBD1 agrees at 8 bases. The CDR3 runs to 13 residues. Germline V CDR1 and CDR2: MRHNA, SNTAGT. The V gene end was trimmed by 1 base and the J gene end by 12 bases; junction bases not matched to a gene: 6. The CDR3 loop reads CASSDFGTGTQYF. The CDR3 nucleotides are TGTGCCAGCAGTGACTTCGGGACAGGAACTCAGTATTTT.

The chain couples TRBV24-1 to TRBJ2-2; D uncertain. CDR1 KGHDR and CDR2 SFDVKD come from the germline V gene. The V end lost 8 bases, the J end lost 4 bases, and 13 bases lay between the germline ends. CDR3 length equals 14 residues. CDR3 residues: CATNSPSATGELFF. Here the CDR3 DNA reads TGTGCCACCAATTCTCCCAGTGCCACCGGGGAGCTGTTTTTT.

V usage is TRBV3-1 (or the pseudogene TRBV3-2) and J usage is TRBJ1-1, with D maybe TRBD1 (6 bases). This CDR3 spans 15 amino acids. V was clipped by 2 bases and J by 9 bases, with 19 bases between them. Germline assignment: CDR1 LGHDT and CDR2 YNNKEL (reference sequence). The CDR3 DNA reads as TGTGCCAGCAGCCAACCCCCCGGACAGATGGCTAAAGCTTTCTTT. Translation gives CASSQPPGQMAKAFF.

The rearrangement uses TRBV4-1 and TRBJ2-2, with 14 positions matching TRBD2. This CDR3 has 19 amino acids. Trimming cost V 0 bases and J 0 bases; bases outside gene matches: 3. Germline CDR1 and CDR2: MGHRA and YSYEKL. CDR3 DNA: TGCGCCAGCAGCCAAGATCTGACTAGCGGGAGGGCGAACACCGGGGAGCTGTTTTTT. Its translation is CASSQDLTSGRANTGELFF.

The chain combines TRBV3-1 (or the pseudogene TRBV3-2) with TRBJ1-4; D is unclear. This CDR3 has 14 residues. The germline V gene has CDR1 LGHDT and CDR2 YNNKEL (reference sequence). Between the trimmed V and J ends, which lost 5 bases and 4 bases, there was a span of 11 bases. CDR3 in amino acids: CASSFSRGNEKLFF. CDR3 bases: TGTGCCAGCAGCTTCTCACGGGGTAATGAAAAACTGTTTTTT.

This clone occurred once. This CDR3 is CAISARSGSGTGELFF. The DNA for the CDR3 is TGTGCCATCAGTGCCCGGAGCGGGAGTGGCACCGGGGAGCTGTTTTTT. This chain joins TRBV10-3 and TRBJ2-2, with TRBD2 identical over 8 bases. J lost 4 bases, V lost 4 bases, and 8 bases had no gene match. The CDR3 length is 16 residues. The germline V gene has CDR1 ENHRY and CDR2 SYGVKD.

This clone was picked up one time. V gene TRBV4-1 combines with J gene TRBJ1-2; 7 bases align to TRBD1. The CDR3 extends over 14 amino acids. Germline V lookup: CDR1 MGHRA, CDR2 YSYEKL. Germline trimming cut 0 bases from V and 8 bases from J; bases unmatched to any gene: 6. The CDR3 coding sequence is TGCGCCAGCAGCCAAGAGGGCCAACAGGGGGGCTACACCTTC. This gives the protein CASSQEGQQGGYTF.

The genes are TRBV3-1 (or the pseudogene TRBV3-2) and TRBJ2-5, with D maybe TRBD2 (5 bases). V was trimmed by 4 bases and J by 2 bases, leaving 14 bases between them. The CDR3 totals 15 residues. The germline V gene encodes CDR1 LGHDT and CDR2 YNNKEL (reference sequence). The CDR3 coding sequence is TGTGCCAGCAGCCTATGGACTTCGGGGCAAGAGACCCAGTACTTC. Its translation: CASSLWTSGQETQYF.

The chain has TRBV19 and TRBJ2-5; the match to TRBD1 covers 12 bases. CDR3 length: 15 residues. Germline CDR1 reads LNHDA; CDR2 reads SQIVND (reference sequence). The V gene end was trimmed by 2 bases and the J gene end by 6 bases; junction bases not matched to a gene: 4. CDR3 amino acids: CASSITGQGAKTQYF. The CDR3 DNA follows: TGTGCCAGTAGTATAACGGGACAGGGGGCGAAGACCCAGTACTTC.

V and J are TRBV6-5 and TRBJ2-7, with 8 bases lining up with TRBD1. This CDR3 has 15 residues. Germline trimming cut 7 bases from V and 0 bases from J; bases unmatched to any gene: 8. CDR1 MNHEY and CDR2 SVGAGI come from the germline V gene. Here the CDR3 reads CASILDREISYEQYF. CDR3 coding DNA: TGTGCCAGCATATTGGACAGGGAGATCTCCTACGAGCAGTACTTC.

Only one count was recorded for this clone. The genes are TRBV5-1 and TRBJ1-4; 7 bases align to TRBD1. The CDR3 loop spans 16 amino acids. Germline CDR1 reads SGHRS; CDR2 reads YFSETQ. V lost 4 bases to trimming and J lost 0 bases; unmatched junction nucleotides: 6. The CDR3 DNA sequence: TGCGCCAGCAGCACCGGGACAGCTGCAACTAATGAAAAACTGTTTTTT. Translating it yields CASSTGTAATNEKLFF.

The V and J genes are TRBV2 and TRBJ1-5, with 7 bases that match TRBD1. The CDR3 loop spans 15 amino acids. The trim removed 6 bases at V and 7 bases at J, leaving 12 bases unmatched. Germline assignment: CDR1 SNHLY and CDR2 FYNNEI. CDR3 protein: CASSEQGDLQQPQHF. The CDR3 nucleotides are TGTGCCAGCAGCGAGCAGGGGGACCTCCAACAGCCCCAGCATTTT.

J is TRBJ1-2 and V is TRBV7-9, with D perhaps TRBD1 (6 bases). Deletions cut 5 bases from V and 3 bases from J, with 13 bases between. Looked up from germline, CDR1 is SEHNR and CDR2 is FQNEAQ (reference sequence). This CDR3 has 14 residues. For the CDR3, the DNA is TGTGCCAGCAGCCCTACAGGGCAGGACTATGGCTACACCTTC. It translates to CASSPTGQDYGYTF.

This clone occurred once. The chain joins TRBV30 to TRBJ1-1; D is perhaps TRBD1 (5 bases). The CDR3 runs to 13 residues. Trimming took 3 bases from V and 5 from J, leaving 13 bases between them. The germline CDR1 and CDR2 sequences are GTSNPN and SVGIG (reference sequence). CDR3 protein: CAWSPGGGTEAFF. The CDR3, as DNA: TGTGCCTGGAGCCCAGGCGGGGGGACTGAAGCTTTCTTT.

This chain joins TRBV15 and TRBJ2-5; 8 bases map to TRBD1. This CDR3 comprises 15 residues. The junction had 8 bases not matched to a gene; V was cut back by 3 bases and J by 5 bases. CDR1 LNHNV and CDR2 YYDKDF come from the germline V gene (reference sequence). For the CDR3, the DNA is TGTGCCACCAGCAGCAGGACAGGGCGGGCGGAGACCCAGTACTTC. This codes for CATSSRTGRAETQYF.

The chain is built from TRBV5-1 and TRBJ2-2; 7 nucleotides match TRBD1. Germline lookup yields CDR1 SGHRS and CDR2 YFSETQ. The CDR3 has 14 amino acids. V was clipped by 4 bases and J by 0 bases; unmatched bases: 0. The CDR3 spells CASSTGANTGELFF. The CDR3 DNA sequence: TGCGCCAGCAGCACAGGGGCGAACACCGGGGAGCTGTTTTTT.

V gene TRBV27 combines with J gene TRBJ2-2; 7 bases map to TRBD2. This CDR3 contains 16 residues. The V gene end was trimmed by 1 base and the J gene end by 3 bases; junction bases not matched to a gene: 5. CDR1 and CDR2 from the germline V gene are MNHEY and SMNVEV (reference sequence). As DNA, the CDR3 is TGTGCCAGCAGTTTATATGGCGGGGGTGACACCGGGGAGCTGTTTTTT. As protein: CASSLYGGGDTGELFF.

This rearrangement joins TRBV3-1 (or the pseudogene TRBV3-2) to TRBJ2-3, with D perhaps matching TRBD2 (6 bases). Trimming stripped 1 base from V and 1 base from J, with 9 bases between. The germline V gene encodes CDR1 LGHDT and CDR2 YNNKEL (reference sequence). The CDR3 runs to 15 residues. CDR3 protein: CASSQVAGRTDTQYF. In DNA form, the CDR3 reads TGTGCCAGCAGCCAAGTGGCGGGGCGCACAGATACGCAGTATTTT.

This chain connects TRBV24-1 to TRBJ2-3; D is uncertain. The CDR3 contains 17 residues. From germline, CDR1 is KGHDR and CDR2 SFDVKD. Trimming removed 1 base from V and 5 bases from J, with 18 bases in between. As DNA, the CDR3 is TGTGCCACCAGTGATTTCGAAGGCGGCGTCACGGGAGATACGCAGTATTTT. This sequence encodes CATSDFEGGVTGDTQYF.